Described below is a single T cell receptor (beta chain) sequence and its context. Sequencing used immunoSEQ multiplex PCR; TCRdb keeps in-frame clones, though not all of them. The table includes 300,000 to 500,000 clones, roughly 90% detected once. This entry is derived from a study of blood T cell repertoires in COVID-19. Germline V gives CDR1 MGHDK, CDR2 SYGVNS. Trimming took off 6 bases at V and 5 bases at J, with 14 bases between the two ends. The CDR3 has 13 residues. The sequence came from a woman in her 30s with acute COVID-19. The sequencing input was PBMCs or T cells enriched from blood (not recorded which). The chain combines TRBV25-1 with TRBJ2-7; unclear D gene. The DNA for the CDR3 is TGTGCCAGCAGCCGAAACATGGCGGACGAGCAGTACTTC. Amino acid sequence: CASSRNMADEQYF.